This passage covers 20 T cell receptor beta chains from one sample sequenced in a study of blood T cell repertoires in COVID-19. Clones were read by immunoSEQ multiplex PCR, and TCRdb kept only the in-frame ones, dropping some. The sample yields 300,000 to 350,000 clones, about 87% seen once. Sequenced material: PBMCs or T cells enriched from blood (not recorded which). These receptor sequences come from a man aged 25-40 years who had recovered from COVID-19.

The chain carries TRBV5-1 and TRBJ1-4; 9 nucleotides align to TRBD1. CDR3 size: 16 residues. The germline gives CDR1 SGHRS, CDR2 YFSETQ. Germline trimming cut 3 bases from V and 3 bases from J; bases unmatched to any gene: 6. CDR3 loop: CASSYGTGLANEKLFF. The CDR3 region has the DNA TGCGCCAGCAGCTACGGGACAGGGTTGGCTAATGAAAAACTGTTTTTT.

In this sample, this clone turned up once. V usage is TRBV18 and J usage is TRBJ1-5; D is perhaps TRBD1 (5 bases). CDR3 size: 16 residues. Germline V gives CDR1 KGHSH, CDR2 LQKENI. Trimming took 0 bases from V and 2 from J, leaving 11 bases between them. CDR3 in amino acids: CASSPPGGGGNQPQHF. CDR3 coding DNA: TGTGCCAGCTCACCACCCGGGGGAGGGGGCAATCAGCCCCAGCATTTT. Combining the CDR3 with reference TRBV18 and TRBJ1-5 gives the whole variable domain NAGVMQNPRHLVRRRGQEARLRCSPMKGHSHVYWYRQLPEEGLKFMVYLQKENIIDESGMPKERFSAEFPKEGPSILRIQQVVRGDSAAYFCASSPPGGGGNQPQHFGDGTRLSIL.

This clone was seen a few times. V usage is TRBV7-9 and J usage is TRBJ1-1, with TRBD1 identical over 7 bases. The CDR3 is 15 residues long. Per the germline V gene, CDR1 is SEHNR and CDR2 is FQNEAQ (reference sequence). J gave up 6 bases and V 1 base, and 8 bases lay outside the gene matches. CDR3 coding DNA: TGTGCCAGCAGCTTAGAAGGGCAGGGGGGCGCTGAAGCTTTCTTT. Amino acids: CASSLEGQGGAEAFF. The full variable domain, its missing parts supplied by reference TRBV7-9 and TRBJ1-1, is DTGVSQNPRHKITKRGQNVTFRCDPISEHNRLYWYRQTLGQGPEFLTYFQNEAQLEKSRLLSDRFSAERPKGSFSTLEIQRTEQGDSAMYLCASSLEGQGGAEAFFGQGTRLTVV.

The chain couples TRBV11-2 to TRBJ2-7; D is uncertain. The CDR3 totals 12 residues. V dropped 4 bases and J dropped 3 bases, with 7 bases sitting between them. Germline V gives CDR1 SGHAT, CDR2 FQNNGV. CDR3 coding DNA: TGTGCCAGCAGCTCAAGAGGCTACGAGCAGTACTTC. It encodes CASSSRGYEQYF.

The chain uses TRBV19 and TRBJ2-2; 7 bases align to TRBD1. The CDR3 has 12 amino acids. Germline CDR1 and CDR2: LNHDA and SQIVND (reference sequence). The junction had 6 bases not matched to a gene; V was cut back by 10 bases and J by 7 bases. The CDR3 loop reads CATRQGHGELFF. The DNA of the CDR3 is TGTGCCACGCGACAGGGCCACGGGGAGCTGTTTTTT.

V and J are TRBV10-1 and TRBJ2-5; TRBD2 agrees at 15 bases. This CDR3 contains 16 residues. With V trimmed by 5 bases and J by 2 bases, 3 bases remained unmatched. Looked up from germline, CDR1 is WNHNN and CDR2 is SYGVQD (reference sequence). This CDR3 is CASSLGLAGGQETQYF. CDR3 DNA sequence: TGCGCCAGCAGTCTCGGACTAGCGGGGGGGCAAGAGACCCAGTACTTC.

The chain joins TRBV5-1 to TRBJ2-2; 8 bases map to TRBD1. Germline CDR1 is SGHRS and CDR2 is YFSETQ. V dropped 4 bases and J dropped 2; count of bases not matched to a gene: 4. This CDR3 spans 15 amino acids. CDR3 coding DNA: TGCGCCAGCAGCCCAGGGGGCATAAACACCGGGGAGCTGTTTTTT. It codes for CASSPGGINTGELFF.

V is TRBV24-1 and J is TRBJ2-3; D may be TRBD1 (6 bases). From germline, CDR1 is KGHDR and CDR2 SFDVKD. The CDR3 covers 16 residues. The V end was cut by 1 base, the J end by 2 bases, with 12 bases between. CDR3 sequence (DNA): TGTGCCACCAGTGATTTTGGGACAAGCCACACAGATACGCAGTATTTT. This gives the protein CATSDFGTSHTDTQYF.

The chain is built from TRBV6-5 and TRBJ1-5; D unresolved. V shed 6 bases and J shed 1 base, with 13 bases lying between them. This CDR3 has 15 amino acids. CDR1 and CDR2 from the germline V gene are MNHEY and SVGAGI. CDR3 DNA: TGTGCCAGCAGCGATCGATTCCGGAGCAATCAGCCCCAGCATTTT. It translates to CASSDRFRSNQPQHF.

This chain joins TRBV5-4 and TRBJ1-2; D uncertain. V was clipped by 0 bases and J by 2 bases, with 14 bases between them. The CDR3 runs 16 residues. CDR1 SGHNT and CDR2 YYREEE come from the germline V gene (reference sequence). The DNA for the CDR3 is TGTGCCAGCAGCTTGGATGGGCAGCCGGTAAACTATGGCTACACCTTC. Its protein product is CASSLDGQPVNYGYTF.

This clone was detected only once. This chain uses TRBV28 with TRBJ2-1; D ambiguous. Germline assignment: CDR1 MDHEN and CDR2 SYDVKM. The CDR3 length is 13 residues. V was trimmed by 5 bases and J by 9 bases, leaving 14 bases between them. The CDR3 bases are TGTGCCAGCAGTCTAAATACGTTCGGTGAGCAGTTCTTC. Residues: CASSLNTFGEQFF. The full variable domain, its missing parts supplied by reference TRBV28 and TRBJ2-1, is DVKVTQSSRYLVKRTGEKVFLECVQDMDHENMFWYRQDPGLGLRLIYFSYDVKMKEKGDIPEGYSVSREKKERFSLILESASTNQTSMYLCASSLNTFGEQFFGPGTRLTVL.

The chain links TRBV7-8 to TRBJ1-2, with TRBD1 matching over 9 bases. Germline assignment: CDR1 SGHVS and CDR2 FQNEAQ. V shed 2 bases, J shed 0 bases, and the junction held 1 base outside the gene matches. This CDR3 has 15 amino acids. DNA for the CDR3: TGTGCCAGCAGCTTAAGACAGGGGGCTAACTATGGCTACACCTTC. Translated, it gives CASSLRQGANYGYTF.

This clone was seen a handful of times. V usage is TRBV11-2 and J usage is TRBJ1-4, with D maybe TRBD1 (5 bases). CDR3 length: 15 residues. The V end lost 0 bases, the J end lost 8 bases, and 13 bases lay between the germline ends. Germline assignment: CDR1 SGHAT and CDR2 FQNNGV. Here the CDR3 DNA reads TGTGCCAGCAGCTTAGAGCTCGGGCAGGGAGAAAAACTGTTTTTT. Its protein is CASSLELGQGEKLFF. Full variable domain (outside the CDR3, taken from reference TRBV11-2 and TRBJ1-4): EAGVAQSPRYKIIEKRQSVAFWCNPISGHATLYWYQQILGQGPKLLIQFQNNGVVDDSQLPKDRFSAERLKGVDSTLKIQPAKLEDSAVYLCASSLELGQGEKLFFGSGTQLSVL.

V gene TRBV6-4 combines with J gene TRBJ2-6, with D uncertain. V was cut by 4 bases and J by 0 bases, with 13 bases left in between. The length of the CDR3 is 17 residues. The germline V gene has CDR1 MRHNA and CDR2 SNTAGT. The CDR3 reads CASSGGVAFSGANVLTF. The CDR3 region has the DNA TGTGCCAGCAGTGGCGGTGTCGCTTTCTCTGGGGCCAACGTCCTGACTTTC.

This chain links TRBV27 with TRBJ2-3, with 7 bases lining up with TRBD2. This CDR3 comprises 16 residues. CDR1 MNHEY and CDR2 SMNVEV come from the germline V gene (reference sequence). V was clipped by 3 bases and J by 4 bases; unmatched bases: 10. Written as DNA, the CDR3 is TGTGCCAGCAGTTTCTCCCCGGGTGGGGGGGCAGATACGCAGTATTTT. Its translation is CASSFSPGGGADTQYF.

The chain carries TRBV28 and TRBJ1-2; D possibly corresponds to TRBD1 (5 bases). There are 14 residues in the CDR3. Trimming took off 6 bases at V and 5 bases at J, with 16 bases between the two ends. CDR1 and CDR2 from the germline V gene are MDHEN and SYDVKM. CDR3 in DNA: TGTGCCAGCAGGATGGTTAGTGGGGGGTATGGCTACACCTTC. Protein: CASRMVSGGYGYTF.

The genes are TRBV7-9 and TRBJ1-5; the D is unclear. The CDR3 length is 12 residues. V lost 7 bases and J lost 4, with 8 bases in between. In germline, CDR1 is SEHNR, CDR2 FQNEAQ (reference sequence). CDR3 loop: CASTPGNQPQHF. DNA for the CDR3: TGTGCCAGCACCCCCGGGAATCAGCCCCAGCATTTT.

The V and J genes are TRBV7-2 and TRBJ2-5; 7 positions match TRBD1. There are 13 residues in the CDR3. Germline V gives CDR1 SGHTA, CDR2 FQGNSA. The V and J ends lost 3 bases and 5 bases, in that order; junction bases with no gene match: 3. CDR3 DNA sequence: TGTGCCAGCAGCTTGACAGGGAAGGAGACCCAGTACTTC. The encoded protein is CASSLTGKETQYF. The whole variable domain, filled in from reference TRBV7-2 and TRBJ2-5, reads GAGVSQSPSNKVTEKGKDVELRCDPISGHTALYWYRQSLGQGLEFLIYFQGNSAPDKSGLPSDRFSAERTGGSVSTLTIQRTQQEDSAVYLCASSLTGKETQYFGPGTRLLVL.

This sequence joins TRBV28 and TRBJ1-3, with TRBD1 identical over 7 bases. Germline V lookup: CDR1 MDHEN, CDR2 SYDVKM. This CDR3 comprises 15 residues. V gave up 6 bases and J gave up 2 bases; unmatched junction bases: 7. CDR3 loop: CASRSSGTAGNTIYF. In DNA form, the CDR3 reads TGTGCCAGCAGATCCTCCGGGACAGCTGGAAACACCATATATTTT.

The V call is TRBV24-1, the J call TRBJ1-1; TRBD1 might be the D (5 bases). Germline V gene sequence: CDR1 KGHDR, CDR2 SFDVKD. Trimming took off 4 bases at V and 2 bases at J, with 10 bases between the two ends. The CDR3 length is 14 residues. The CDR3 loop is CATSEDDSNTEAFF. DNA for the CDR3: TGTGCCACCAGTGAAGACGACAGCAACACTGAAGCTTTCTTT.